These T cell receptor beta chains were read from a single sample in a study of T cells expressing NK-cell markers. For each CDR3 protein, TCRdb gives one entry from its re-call of the 5' RACE reads, without DNA. Its listing shows around 180,000 distinct CDR3 sequences. The specimen was blood T cells: a sorted CD56 or NKG2C T cell subset, CD4+ or CD8+ T cells, or bulk PBMC T cells (not recorded which). All receptors come from a man aged 18-75 years in good health. The CDR3 runs from the conserved cysteine through the conserved F or W.

V	J	CDR3
TRBV10-3	TRBJ1-4	CAISEYRGQRPEKLFF
TRBV11-2	TRBJ2-5	CASSFPSGGPETQYF
TRBV12-3/TRBV12-4	TRBJ2-4	CASSSKDGGLAKNIQYF
TRBV4-1	TRBJ2-1	CASSQEGTGGLLGEQFF
TRBV6-5	TRBJ2-2	CASSYGQVRGTGELFF
TRBV5-5	TRBJ2-7	CASSSIMDRRPYEQYF
TRBV15	TRBJ1-6	CATSLQGGHSPLHF
TRBV2	TRBJ1-1	CASTAYFGPGTDTEAFF
TRBV7-8	TRBJ2-7	CASTIDRGSGEQYF
TRBV20-1	TRBJ2-6	CSAPEDPGLAGVSSGANVLTF
TRBV7-9	TRBJ2-5	CASSSGDRGTRETQYF
TRBV11-2	TRBJ2-5	CASSFGRDLRGETQYF
TRBV19	TRBJ2-3	CASSDRGDFADTQYF
TRBV6-1	TRBJ2-3	CASSLAGEDTQYF
TRBV7-2	TRBJ2-7	CASSPQQGGLYEQYF
TRBV7-9	TRBJ2-2	CASSSGDNAGELFF
TRBV7-8	TRBJ1-4	CASSSGLDEKLFF